The present T cell receptor beta chain was sequenced within a study of T cells expressing NK-cell markers. TCRdb processed the 5' RACE reads again and assigns one entry to each CDR3 protein, with no DNA. This sample's clone table lists around 100,000 distinct CDR3 sequences. This CDR3 has 13 residues. The germline V gene encodes CDR1 LNHNV and CDR2 YYDKDF (reference sequence). V gene TRBV15 combines with J gene TRBJ1-1. The receptor was isolated from a woman between 18 and 70 years old in good health. Specimen: blood T cells: a sorted CD56 or NKG2C T cell subset, CD4+ or CD8+ T cells, or bulk PBMC T cells (not recorded which). The CDR3: CATSRDRTEEAFF.